This entry is about one T cell receptor (beta chain). The source of the sample is a study of somatic mutations in cytotoxic T cells in rheumatoid arthritis. Clones were sequenced by immunoSEQ multiplex PCR, and TCRdb holds only the in-frame ones, with some missing. The table has under 5,000 clones, around three quarters seen once. The sample consisted of CD8+ T cells sorted from blood, taken at a follow-up visit. The clonotype originates from a man aged 40-49 years with rheumatoid arthritis.

This chain's CDR3 is CARPTGDTEAFF. The DNA for the CDR3 is TGTGCCAGGCCAACAGGGGATACTGAAGCTTTCTTT. The rearrangement uses TRBV5-3 and TRBJ1-1; TRBD1 aligns across 7 bases. TRBV5-3 is an open reading frame, and its role is uncertain. The CDR3 length is 12 residues. Losses at the gene ends were 8 bases for V and 5 bases for J; bases not matched to a gene: 6.